Sequencing of this TCR beta chain was carried out in a study of immune evolution from preneoplasia to lung adenocarcinoma. Study information: HLA loss of heterozygosity: under 7.5% AIS, approximately 15% MIA, approximately 31% ADC, none AAH.

This CDR3 spans 13 amino acids. J gave up 2 bases and V 8 bases, and 3 bases lay outside the gene matches. Germline V CDR1 and CDR2: MNHNY, SVGAGI (reference sequence). Patient tissue came from resections in Japan or China, 2014–2017. The table came from immunoSEQ multiplex PCR; TCRdb's copy has only in-frame clones and leaves some out. The table has about 6,300 clones, over 80% seen once; the top ten hold under 3.5%. Worth noting for this clone: The antigen remains undetermined.

Findings and limits, study-wide: T cell clonality was higher in KRAS-mutant than EGFR-mutant or wild-type nodules.

Sequenced: FFPE lung adenocarcinoma in situ tissue. This receptor was obtained from a donor at least 70 years old with lung adenocarcinoma. This chain links TRBV6-6 with TRBJ2-1, with TRBD1 matching over 7 bases. For the CDR3, the DNA is TGTGCCAGCGTTGACAGGGCCTACAATGAGCAGTTCTTC. Translation gives CASVDRAYNEQFF.